This T cell receptor (beta chain) derives from a study of blood T cell repertoires in COVID-19. The CDR3 runs to 15 residues. Germline V CDR1 and CDR2: MNHEY, SVGAGI. V was trimmed by 6 bases and J by 0 bases, leaving 9 bases between them. In the authors' workflow: Amplification of reference gene primers was used by the study to estimate nucleated cell counts. Data came from immunoSEQ multiplex PCR; TCRdb stores just in-frame clones and leaves some out. V, J and clone size reflect that table, while D and trimming were determined from the DNA. Here the sample spans hundreds of thousands of clones, about 79% being singletons.

This TCR was sampled from a man at least 80 years old with acute or convalescent COVID-19. Source material: peripheral blood. The chain employs TRBV6-5 and TRBJ1-6; D is unclear. CDR3 sequence (DNA): TGTGCCAGCAGCAAACAGAGCTCCTATAATTCACCCCTCCACTTT. This sequence encodes CASSKQSSYNSPLHF.